This TCR beta chain was obtained from a study of OX40 agonist ivuxolimab in advanced cancers. Study conclusions and caveats: CD4+ and CD8+ T cells in blood underwent clonal expansion by week 6 at 0.1 to 3.0 mg/kg. Several nonresponders also turned out to have low normalized T-cell clonal expansion.

Some clones are missing from TCRdb's copy, which holds only in-frame ones; the method was immunoSEQ multiplex PCR. The sample contains about 62,000 clones, 75% to 85% of which appear only once. A remark on this clone: Its antigen is currently unknown.

Source: CD4+ or CD8+ T cells sorted from blood, taken in a trial of the OX40 agonist ivuxolimab. The sequence derives from an adult with an advanced solid tumor such as melanoma, head and neck, liver or kidney cancer.

CDR3 sequence (DNA): TGTGCCAGCAGCTTTACGGCCCTCAGCGGAATGGATGAGCAGTTCTTC. Its translation is CASSFTALSGMDEQFF. The chain joins TRBV5-4 to TRBJ2-1, with TRBD2 as a possible D gene (5 bases). V shed 2 bases and J shed 8 bases, with 20 bases lying between them. CDR1 is SGHNT, CDR2 YYREEE, per germline (reference sequence). This CDR3 contains 16 residues.